This TCR beta chain was profiled in a study of blood T cell repertoires in COVID-19. About the study: Sources were T cells, B-cell-depleted T cells, or PBMCs; the material itself was cDNA or gDNA.

V gave up 1 base and J gave up 8 bases; unmatched junction bases: 6. This CDR3 has 14 residues. Germline CDR1 SGHTA, CDR2 FQGNSA. Original handling: Estimation of nucleated cell counts was performed using reference gene primer amplification. TCRdb keeps only in-frame clones here, not all; method: immunoSEQ multiplex PCR. That table gives V, J and clone size, and the DNA gave D and trimming. The table lists approximately 310,000 clones, approximately 85% of them singletons. In this sample, this clone turned up a few times. Sequencing input: PBMCs or T cells enriched from blood (not recorded which). The source of this sequence is a man aged 25-45 years who had recovered from COVID-19. V and J are TRBV7-2 and TRBJ1-2; 8 nucleotides agree with TRBD1. Here the CDR3 reads CASSLDGQGRGYTF. CDR3 coding DNA: TGTGCCAGCAGCTTAGACGGACAGGGTCGAGGCTACACCTTC.